The clone carrying this T cell receptor beta chain showed up just once. This entry belongs to a study of radiation and T cells in renal cell carcinoma. Time point reported: blood 2 weeks post-SBRT. Treatment specified: 15 Gy SBRT to primary tumor, nephrectomy 4 weeks later. TCRdb keeps only in-frame clones here, not all; method: immunoSEQ multiplex PCR. The table includes some 120,000 clones, approximately 80% detected once. CDR1 MNHEY and CDR2 SVGAGI come from the germline V gene. With 2 bases removed from V and 3 bases from J, the gap between germline ends came to 10 bases. The CDR3 spans 15 residues.

Sequencing was performed on blood, taken from a patient whose treatment included radiotherapy and nephrectomy. The chain recombines TRBV6-5 with TRBJ1-4, with D uncertain. This receptor was identified in a woman aged 60-75 years with renal cell carcinoma. The CDR3 nucleotides read TGTGCCAGCAGTTACCGGCAGCCCTCTAATGAAAAACTGTTTTTT. The encoded protein is CASSYRQPSNEKLFF.